Listed below are T cell receptor beta chains from one sample, sequenced in a study of molecular identifiers for immune sequencing clone quantification. TCRdb reanalysed the PCR reads using MiXCR and keeps one entry per CDR3 protein. This table holds 550,000 to 750,000 distinct CDR3 sequences, 15% to 20% found once. The specimen was naive CD8+ T cells from blood, with Jurkat cell RNA spiked in. The receptors stem from a human donor in good health. Some libraries in this study had Jurkat cell RNA spiked in. Each CDR3 is given with its conserved first and last residue. D genes are given only for firm matches. The size entry is marked missing in some rows and otherwise reads once, few, many or a size class.

v_gene	d_gene	j_gene	abundance	len	CDR3nt	CDR3aa
TRBV27	NA	TRBJ1-1	NA	13	TGTGCCAGCAGTTTCGGGTACAGGGCGGAAGCTTTCTTT	CASSFGYRAEAFF
TRBV29-1	TRBD1	TRBJ1-1	many	12	TGCAGCGTAAAAGACAGGGACACTGAAGCTTTCTTT	CSVKDRDTEAFF
TRBV27	NA	TRBJ2-7	NA	14	TGTGCCAGCAGTTTACACGCGCGGGTTTACGAGCAGTACTTC	CASSLHARVYEQYF
TRBV19	TRBD1	TRBJ1-1	NA	13	TGTGCCAGTAGTCCGACAGGGCATGGTGAAGCTTTCTTT	CASSPTGHGEAFF
TRBV28	NA	TRBJ1-4	NA	13	TGTGCCAGCAGTCGGGGGTTCGGTGAGGAACTGTTTTTT	CASSRGFGEELFF
TRBV5-1	NA	TRBJ2-7	NA	14	TGCGCCAGCAGCTGGTACGACAGCTCCTACGAGCAGTACTTC	CASSWYDSSYEQYF
TRBV20-1	NA	TRBJ2-1	once	13	TGCAGTGTTCCCGGGACGACCTACAATGAGCAGTTCTTC	CSVPGTTYNEQFF
TRBV4-1	TRBD1	TRBJ1-6	many	14	TGCGCCAGCAGCCAGGACAGGGGCAATTCACCCCTCCACTTT	CASSQDRGNSPLHF
TRBV4-1	NA	TRBJ1-1	NA	15	TGCGCCAGCAGCCATTTGCAGAGCATGAACACTGAAGCTTTCTTT	CASSHLQSMNTEAFF
TRBV4-1	NA	TRBJ2-7	few	14	TGCGCCAGCAGCCGAGTCAGGGACCACTACGAGCAGTACTTC	CASSRVRDHYEQYF
TRBV7-9	NA	TRBJ2-2	NA	15	TGTGCCAGCAGCTTAGGCGCCTACCGCACCGGGGAGCTGCTTTTT	CASSLGAYRTGELLF
TRBV12-3/TRBV12-4	TRBD1	TRBJ1-1	few	13	TGTGCCAGCAGTCCGGGGACAGCCCAGGAAGCTTTCTTT	CASSPGTAQEAFF
TRBV7-2	NA	TRBJ2-1	many	13	TGTGCCAGCAGCTTAGGACTGTACAATGAGCAGTTCTTC	CASSLGLYNEQFF
TRBV7-2	NA	TRBJ2-1	many	15	TGTGCCAGCAGATCAAAGCCACTACCATACAATGAGCAGTTCTTC	CASRSKPLPYNEQFF
TRBV20-1	NA	TRBJ2-2	many	17	TGCAGTGCTAGAGATAGTTGGGGGGACGCGAACACCGGGGAGCTGTTTTTT	CSARDSWGDANTGELFF
TRBV30	NA	TRBJ2-7	NA	14	TGTGCCTGGAGTGTAATGTCAGGATCGTACGAGCAGTACTTC	CAWSVMSGSYEQYF
TRBV4-1	NA	TRBJ2-1	many	13	TGCGCCAGCAGCCAAGCGAGCAGGGCCGAGCAGTTCTTC	CASSQASRAEQFF
TRBV7-7	NA	TRBJ1-1	many	17	TGTGCCAGCAGCCTTCGAAAAGGGCCCCGACGTAACACTGAAGCTTTCTTT	CASSLRKGPRRNTEAFF
TRBV3-1	NA	TRBJ2-5	few	16	TGTGCCAGCGGCCAAGATTCGGCGGGGCAAGAAGAGACCCAGTACTTC	CASGQDSAGQEETQYF
TRBV6-5	NA	TRBJ2-7	many	15	TGTGCCAGCAGTTACCAGGGGGGGAGAGCCTACGAGCAGTACTTC	CASSYQGGRAYEQYF
TRBV6-6	NA	TRBJ2-7	many	16	TGTGCCAGCAGTAACGCAATCGCCGGGACCACCTACGAGCAGTACTTC	CASSNAIAGTTYEQYF
TRBV28	TRBD1	TRBJ2-3	many	13	TGTGCCAGCAGCAGGGGGCCGGGAGATACGCAGTATTTT	CASSRGPGDTQYF
TRBV19	NA	TRBJ2-7	few	16	TGTGCCAGTAGTCCTAAGGGACTCCTTGACTCCTACGAGCAGTACTTC	CASSPKGLLDSYEQYF
TRBV20-1	TRBD2	TRBJ2-1	few	22	TGCAGTGCTAGAGAAAGTCCCTGGCGACAGACCGGACTAGCGGCCAACTACAATGAGCAGTTCTTC	CSARESPWRQTGLAANYNEQFF
TRBV6-2/TRBV6-3	NA	TRBJ2-1	many	14	TGTGCCAGCAGTACAATGGGACCAAACAATGAGCAGTTCTTC	CASSTMGPNNEQFF
TRBV24-1	NA	TRBJ2-1	many	12	TGTGCCACCAGTGCTTTTGGTCATGAGCAGTTCTTC	CATSAFGHEQFF
TRBV7-8	NA	TRBJ2-5	NA	15	TGTGCCAGCAGCTTTGTTGCCGCTCCACGGGAGACCCAGTACTTC	CASSFVAAPRETQYF
TRBV4-2	TRBD1	TRBJ2-7	NA	14	TGTGCCAGCAGCCAAGGGACAGGGGTTTGCGAGCAGTACTTC	CASSQGTGVCEQYF
TRBV4-1	TRBD1	TRBJ2-7	NA	15	TGCGCCAGCAGCCAAGAATGGACAGGGAGTGGCGAGCAGTACTTC	CASSQEWTGSGEQYF
TRBV27	TRBD2	TRBJ2-1	NA	16	TGTGCCAGCAGTTCAAGACTAGCGGGAGGGCCCAGTGAGCAGTTCTTC	CASSSRLAGGPSEQFF
TRBV7-9	NA	TRBJ2-7	many	14	TGTGCCAGCAGCCCGACCCGGGGGGCAAACGAGCAGTACTTC	CASSPTRGANEQYF
TRBV7-9	NA	TRBJ2-2	many	16	TGTGCCAGCAGCCCTACTCCCGTCGGGAACACCGGGGAGCTGTTTTTT	CASSPTPVGNTGELFF
TRBV5-1	NA	TRBJ1-1	many	13	TGCGCCAGCAGCTTGGAGGGGGTGACTGAAGCTTTCTTT	CASSLEGVTEAFF
TRBV6-2/TRBV6-3	TRBD1	TRBJ1-5	few	12	TGTGCCAGCAAAACCGGGGACAGCCCCCAGCATTTT	CASKTGDSPQHF
TRBV5-1	NA	TRBJ2-7	many	13	TGCGCCAGCAGCTTGAGGATCTCCTACGAGCAGTACTTC	CASSLRISYEQYF
TRBV7-9	NA	TRBJ2-2	many	17	TGTGCCAGCAGCTACCAGGTGACTACCCTGAACACCGGGGAGCTGTTTTTT	CASSYQVTTLNTGELFF
TRBV20-1	NA	TRBJ2-5	few	12	TGCAGTGCTAGGGACGGGCTAGTCGGCCAGTACTTC	CSARDGLVGQYF
TRBV6-1	TRBD1	TRBJ2-3	many	14	TGTGCCAGCAGGGACAGGGGATACACAGATACGCAGTATTTT	CASRDRGYTDTQYF
TRBV5-6	NA	TRBJ2-7	NA	13	TGTGCCAGCAGCTTTACCTTCTCCTACGAGCAGTACTTC	CASSFTFSYEQYF
TRBV28	TRBD1	TRBJ1-1	many	15	TGTGCCAGCAGTGCCCGGGACAGGGGGCGGACTGAAGCTTTCTTT	CASSARDRGRTEAFF
TRBV20-1	NA	TRBJ2-7	NA	14	TGCAGTGCTAGAGGTTCAGGGCACCACTACGAGCAGTACTTC	CSARGSGHHYEQYF
TRBV29-1	TRBD1	TRBJ1-2	many	12	TGCAGCATCCAATCGGGACAGACCTTTAACACCTTC	CSIQSGQTFNTF
TRBV7-9	TRBD1	TRBJ1-1	NA	16	TGTGCCAGCAGCTTAAGGGATGGGACAGCCAACACTGAAGCTTTCTTT	CASSLRDGTANTEAFF
TRBV6-5	NA	TRBJ2-3	many	17	TGTGCCAGCAGTTACTCTCCGGGGCGCCTAGGGACAGATACGCAGTATTTT	CASSYSPGRLGTDTQYF
TRBV4-1	TRBD1	TRBJ1-6	few	18	TGCGCCAGCAGCCAATGGGACAGGGGGCTTTCCTATAATTCACCCCTCCACTTT	CASSQWDRGLSYNSPLHF
TRBV4-3	NA	TRBJ2-5	many	17	TGCGCCAGCAGCCAAGATTCCGGGACGAACTTCGGGGAGACCCAGTACTTC	CASSQDSGTNFGETQYF
TRBV5-1	NA	TRBJ2-7	NA	16	TGCGCCAGCAGCTTGAGGACCGGGACGGCCTCCTACGAGCAGTACTTC	CASSLRTGTASYEQYF
TRBV6-2/TRBV6-3	NA	TRBJ2-7	NA	16	TGTGCCAGCAGTTACCTTTCCCTAGCACAGTCCTACGAGCAGTACTTC	CASSYLSLAQSYEQYF
TRBV25-1	NA	TRBJ2-7	few	14	TGTGCCAGCAGTGGGGTCGCTAACTCCTACGAGCAGTACTTC	CASSGVANSYEQYF
TRBV30	NA	TRBJ2-2	many	11	TGTGCCTGGAGTGAGGCCGGGGAGCTGTTTTTT	CAWSEAGELFF
TRBV6-5	NA	TRBJ2-5	NA	15	TGTGCCAGCAGCCAACAGGGACCAACCCAAGAGACCCAGTACTTC	CASSQQGPTQETQYF
TRBV18	NA	TRBJ1-5	many	14	TGTGCCAGCTCACCCGAAGTAAGCAATCAGCCCCAGCATTTT	CASSPEVSNQPQHF